These 17 T cell receptor beta chains share one sample of origin, sequenced in a study of control samples from healthy donors and cancer patients. Assay used: immunoSEQ multiplex PCR; TCRdb lists only in-frame clones, some missing. The sample records 50,000 to 65,000 clones, just over 90% being singletons. Sequenced material: PBMCs. Receptors originate from a woman between 45 and 60 years old with colorectal cancer.

The gene calls are TRBV4-1 and TRBJ2-7, with 7 bases lining up with TRBD1. V gave up 3 bases and J gave up 3 bases; unmatched junction bases: 5. Germline-derived CDR1 and CDR2 are MGHRA and YSYEKL. The CDR3 has 14 amino acids. For the CDR3, the DNA is TGCGCCAGCAGCCAGGATGACAGGGTCTACGAGCAGTACTTC. Protein: CASSQDDRVYEQYF.

The chain is built from TRBV7-9 and TRBJ2-7, with a weak D call TRBD2 (5 bases). The V end lost 5 bases, the J end lost 3 bases, and 14 bases lay between the germline ends. The CDR3 runs 14 residues. Germline V gene lookup returns CDR1 SEHNR and CDR2 FQNEAQ (reference sequence). The CDR3 bases are TGTGCCAGCAGCGGAATGGACTCATTCTACGAGCAGTACTTC. Protein sequence: CASSGMDSFYEQYF.

The rearrangement joins TRBV10-1 to TRBJ1-5; TRBD1 matches at 10 bases. Trimming cost V 8 bases and J 5 bases; bases outside gene matches: 6. The CDR3 sequence is 14 residues long. Germline CDR1 reads WNHNN; CDR2 reads SYGVQD (reference sequence). CDR3 in DNA: TGCGCCAGCGGCAGACAGGGGGCAGATCAGCCCCAGCATTTT. This gives the protein CASGRQGADQPQHF.

This rearrangement joins TRBV11-1 to TRBJ1-4; D not resolved. The germline V gene encodes CDR1 SGHAT and CDR2 FQDESV (reference sequence). CDR3 length equals 12 residues. V lost 2 bases and J 7 bases, leaving 5 bases between the germline ends. The CDR3 is CASSLMSEKLFF. CDR3 bases: TGTGCCAGCAGCTTAATGAGTGAAAAACTGTTTTTT.

This rearrangement joins TRBV5-6 to TRBJ2-6; D uncertain. The V and J ends lost 4 bases and 4 bases respectively, with 12 bases between them. The length of the CDR3 is 15 residues. The V gene's germline CDR1 is SGHDT and CDR2 YYEEEE. CDR3 sequence reads: CASSIPGTGANVLTF. DNA of the CDR3: TGTGCCAGCAGCATACCGGGCACCGGGGCCAACGTCCTGACTTTC.

The chain recombines TRBV6-5 with TRBJ1-1; D gene unclear. CDR3 length: 14 residues. V was trimmed by 4 bases and J by 4 bases, leaving 13 bases between them. Germline V gene data show CDR1 as MNHEY and CDR2 as SVGAGI. The DNA for the CDR3 is TGTGCCAGCAGTTTGGTGGTAAAAGGCACTGAAGCTTTCTTT. Its translation is CASSLVVKGTEAFF.

The chain employs TRBV3-1 (or the pseudogene TRBV3-2) and TRBJ1-6; tentatively, D is TRBD1 (6 bases). Deletions cut 0 bases from V and 9 bases from J, with 9 bases between. CDR3 length equals 14 residues. Germline V gives CDR1 LGHDT, CDR2 YNNKEL (reference sequence). The CDR3 loop is CASSQEQGASPLHF. CDR3 sequence (DNA): TGTGCCAGCAGCCAAGAACAGGGCGCTTCACCCCTCCACTTT.

This clone was recorded a few times. The chain is built from TRBV29-1 and TRBJ1-1, with D perhaps matching TRBD1 (6 bases). The V and J ends lost 5 bases and 1 base respectively, with 11 bases between them. The V gene's germline CDR1 is SQVTM and CDR2 ANQGSEA. The CDR3 length is 13 residues. CDR3 coding DNA: TGCAGCGTTCCCAAGACAGGGAACACTGAAGCTTTCTTT. Its protein product is CSVPKTGNTEAFF.

The J gene is TRBJ2-3, the V gene TRBV10-3; unclear D gene. Trimming removed 3 bases at V and 4 bases at J, with 8 bases between. From germline, CDR1 is ENHRY and CDR2 SYGVKD. The CDR3 contains 13 residues. For the CDR3, the DNA is TGTGCCATCAGTGAACGGGTGGCAGATACGCAGTATTTT. Protein sequence: CAISERVADTQYF.

The chain joins TRBV20-1 to TRBJ2-1, with 7 nucleotides matching TRBD2. Germline-derived CDR1 and CDR2 are DFQATT and SNEGSKA (reference sequence). V trimming: 3 bases; J trimming: 4 bases; junction bases outside the gene matches: 9. This CDR3 contains 15 residues. The chain's CDR3 is CSASISAGVYNEQFF. For the CDR3, the DNA is TGCAGTGCTAGTATTAGCGCGGGAGTGTACAATGAGCAGTTCTTC.

The chain links TRBV6-1 to TRBJ2-7, with 9 bases matching TRBD1. The CDR3 runs 16 residues. Germline V gene sequence: CDR1 MNHNS, CDR2 SASEGT. V lost 6 bases and J lost 3; bases outside the gene matches: 12. The CDR3 is CASSESPGQGDYEQYF. The CDR3 region has the DNA TGTGCCAGCAGCGAAAGCCCGGGACAGGGTGACTACGAGCAGTACTTC.

This sequence joins TRBV7-9 and TRBJ2-2; weak D call: TRBD1 (5 bases). Trimming took 1 base from V and 7 from J, leaving 10 bases between them. This CDR3 is built from 14 residues. Germline loops: CDR1 SEHNR, CDR2 FQNEAQ (reference sequence). The DNA of the CDR3 is TGTGCCAGCAGCTTAGGGGGCCAAGTCGGGGAGCTGTTTTTT. It encodes CASSLGGQVGELFF.

The chain uses TRBV5-6 and TRBJ1-4; D unclear. Germline assignment: CDR1 SGHDT and CDR2 YYEEEE. CDR3 length: 14 residues. V gave up 3 bases and J gave up 8 bases, with 14 bases separating them. The CDR3 nucleotides are TGTGCCAGCAGCTCGGTTATGGAGGAGGAAAAACTGTTTTTT. Protein product: CASSSVMEEEKLFF. The whole variable domain, filled in from reference TRBV5-6 and TRBJ1-4, reads DAGVTQSPTHLIKTRGQQVTLRCSPKSGHDTVSWYQQALGQGPQFIFQYYEEEERQRGNFPDRFSGHQFPNYSSELNVNALLLGDSALYLCASSSVMEEEKLFFGSGTQLSVL.

J is TRBJ2-3 and V is TRBV5-1, with 14 positions matching TRBD2. The ends lost 3 bases at V and 5 bases at J; junction bases unmatched: 2. The germline CDR1 and CDR2 sequences are SGHRS and YFSETQ. CDR3 size: 15 residues. Written as DNA, the CDR3 is TGCGCCAGCAGCTCCGGGACTAGCGGGAGAGATACGCAGTATTTT. Translated: CASSSGTSGRDTQYF.

The chain couples TRBV19 to TRBJ1-1, with TRBD1 matching 10 bases. The V segment lost 6 bases and the J segment 4 bases; nucleotides outside the gene matches: 11. The germline CDR1 and CDR2 sequences are LNHDA and SQIVND (reference sequence). CDR3 length: 16 amino acids. DNA for the CDR3: TGTGCCAGTAGGGGGGGGACAGGGGCTTCCGGCACTGAAGCTTTCTTT. Translating it yields CASRGGTGASGTEAFF.

The rearrangement uses TRBV25-1 and TRBJ1-4; possible D gene TRBD1, 6 bases. The germline V gene encodes CDR1 MGHDK and CDR2 SYGVNS. The V end was cut by 3 bases, the J end by 5 bases, with 16 bases between. The CDR3 extends over 16 amino acids. CDR3 coding DNA: TGTGCCAGCAGTGACATCCTCCGGGACAAGAATGAAAAACTGTTTTTT. Translation gives CASSDILRDKNEKLFF.

This chain links TRBV5-6 with TRBJ1-2; tentatively, D is TRBD1 (5 bases). V was trimmed by 4 bases and J by 3 bases, leaving 13 bases between them. This CDR3 is built from 14 residues. CDR1 is SGHDT and CDR2 is YYEEEE in the germline V gene. CDR3 coding DNA: TGTGCCAGCAGCCCCCTCGACAGTGACTATGGCTACACCTTC. It translates to CASSPLDSDYGYTF.